What follows are 32 T cell receptor beta chains derived from one specimen sequenced in a study of blood T cell repertoires in COVID-19. Produced via immunoSEQ multiplex PCR; TCRdb's table is partial and in-frame only. The table shows some 65,000 clones, with roughly 86% occurring only once. Material: peripheral blood. The receptor source for this set is a man in his forties or fifties with COVID-19, enrolled during active disease.

The genes are TRBV12-5 and TRBJ2-1; D gene uncertain. The germline gives CDR1 LGHNT, CDR2 FRNRAP. The germline V and J ends were trimmed by 5 bases and 0 bases, with 8 bases remaining between them. The CDR3 loop spans 14 amino acids. As DNA, the CDR3 is TGTGCTAGTGGTCCAAATTTCTCCTACAATGAGCAGTTCTTC. Its protein is CASGPNFSYNEQFF.

V is TRBV5-1 and J is TRBJ2-1; a weak D match, TRBD2 (5 bases). The CDR3 contains 17 residues. Germline CDR1 SGHRS, CDR2 YFSETQ. V was shortened by 0 bases and J by 3 bases, with 16 bases between the two germline ends. For the CDR3, the DNA is TGCGCCAGCAGCTTGGTGACGTTGGGAGCGTACTACAATGAGCAGTTCTTC. Translating it yields CASSLVTLGAYYNEQFF.

This chain connects TRBV19 to TRBJ2-1; 9 nucleotides match TRBD1. Germline V CDR1 and CDR2: LNHDA, SQIVND (reference sequence). There are 13 residues in the CDR3. With 4 bases clipped from V and 10 bases from J, the junction kept 5 bases outside the gene matches. The CDR3 DNA follows: TGTGCCAGTAGTACCAGACAGGGGGGCGAGCAGTTCTTC. This encodes CASSTRQGGEQFF.

DNA of the CDR3: TGTGCCATCGGTGGACAGGGAGTTTCACCCCTCCACTTT. It translates to CAIGGQGVSPLHF. The chain uses TRBV10-3 and TRBJ1-6, with TRBD1 matching 8 bases. The trim removed 8 bases at V and 9 bases at J, leaving 6 bases unmatched. This CDR3 has 13 amino acids. Germline-derived CDR1 and CDR2 are ENHRY and SYGVKD.

This clone has just a few counts. The chain combines TRBV10-1 with TRBJ1-6, with a possible D match to TRBD1 (6 bases). V lost 6 bases to trimming and J lost 6 bases, with 9 bases between them. Germline V lookup: CDR1 WNHNN, CDR2 SYGVQD (reference sequence). CDR3 size: 13 residues. CDR3: CASRQGPNSPLHF. For the CDR3, the DNA is TGCGCCAGCAGACAGGGACCTAATTCACCCCTCCACTTT.

The chain is built from TRBV4-1 and TRBJ2-2; D unclear. This CDR3 region has 15 residues. V lost 4 bases, J lost 3 bases, and 12 bases lay in between. Germline CDR1 reads MGHRA; CDR2 reads YSYEKL. The CDR3 loop is CASSPVRADTGELFF. The CDR3 DNA is TGCGCCAGCAGCCCCGTTCGTGCGGACACCGGGGAGCTGTTTTTT.

The chain recombines TRBV5-6 with TRBJ2-4, with 8 bases aligning to TRBD2. The CDR3 is 16 residues long. The germline CDR1 and CDR2 sequences are SGHDT and YYEEEE. J gave up 6 bases and V 0 bases, and 8 bases lay outside the gene matches. The CDR3 DNA sequence: TGTGCCAGCAGCTTGGTTGCCCTTACTAGCGGAAACATTCAGTACTTC. The encoded protein is CASSLVALTSGNIQYF.

The chain links TRBV14 to TRBJ2-7; D remains ambiguous. Germline V gives CDR1 SGHDN, CDR2 FVKESK. Between the trimmed V and J ends, which lost 1 base and 6 bases, there was a span of 13 bases. The CDR3 extends over 14 amino acids. This chain's CDR3 is CASSQGSIRGEQYF. The CDR3, as DNA: TGTGCCAGCAGCCAAGGATCGATACGAGGCGAGCAGTACTTC.

The rearrangement links TRBV11-2 to TRBJ2-2; 7 bases align to TRBD1. The CDR3 loop spans 16 amino acids. Germline CDR1 and CDR2: SGHAT and FQNNGV. The trim removed 6 bases at V and 4 bases at J, leaving 11 bases unmatched. This chain's CDR3 is CASRPPGQSITGELFF. For the CDR3, the DNA is TGTGCCAGCAGGCCACCGGGACAGTCAATCACCGGGGAGCTGTTTTTT.

The chain recombines TRBV30 with TRBJ1-5, with D possibly TRBD1 on 5 matching bases. The CDR3 consists of 14 residues. CDR1 and CDR2 (germline): GTSNPN, SVGIG (reference sequence). The ends were cut back, 3 bases at V and 11 bases at J, with 20 bases in the middle. In DNA form, the CDR3 reads TGTGCCTGGAGCAGCTACGGGGGTGGGGTGGCCCAGCATTTT. It yields the protein CAWSSYGGGVAQHF.

The gene calls are TRBV28 and TRBJ2-7; perhaps TRBD1 as D (5 bases). The CDR3 has 14 residues. Per germline, CDR1 MDHEN and CDR2 SYDVKM. Between the trimmed V and J ends, which lost 7 bases and 1 base, there was a span of 14 bases. The CDR3 coding sequence is TGTGCCAGCAACTCAGTAGGGGATTCCTACGAGCAGTACTTC. This gives the protein CASNSVGDSYEQYF.

This clone was detected only a few times. V gene TRBV11-2 combines with J gene TRBJ1-2, with D unresolved. CDR1 and CDR2 from the germline V gene are SGHAT and FQNNGV. This CDR3 contains 14 residues. The germline V and J ends were trimmed by 3 bases and 1 base, with 9 bases remaining between them. This CDR3 is CASSFRGNNYGYTF. The CDR3 nucleotides are TGTGCCAGCAGCTTCCGCGGTAATAACTATGGCTACACCTTC.

The chain joins TRBV3-1 (or the pseudogene TRBV3-2) to TRBJ2-1; TRBD2 matches 8 bases. CDR1 LGHDT and CDR2 YNNKEL come from the germline V gene (reference sequence). The CDR3 spans 16 residues. The junction had 10 bases not matched to a gene; V was cut back by 5 bases and J by 4 bases. The CDR3 protein is CASSRNPGTSYNEQFF. CDR3 in DNA: TGTGCCAGCAGCAGAAACCCCGGGACTAGTTACAATGAGCAGTTCTTC.

This sequence joins TRBV4-1 and TRBJ1-4, with D tentatively TRBD1 (5 bases). CDR3 length equals 15 residues. Trimming left V 3 bases short and J 5 bases short, with 13 bases between. Germline-derived CDR1 and CDR2 are MGHRA and YSYEKL. The CDR3 loop reads CASSQEGRANEKLFF. DNA of the CDR3: TGCGCCAGCAGCCAGGAAGGCAGGGCCAATGAAAAACTGTTTTTT.

This chain links TRBV13 with TRBJ2-7, with a weak D call TRBD1 (7 bases). The V end was cut by 5 bases, the J end by 2 bases, with 28 bases between. The V gene's germline CDR1 is PRHDT and CDR2 FYEKMQ (reference sequence). This CDR3 is 19 amino acids long. The CDR3 reads CASSRTWDRSRDSTYEQYF. Here the CDR3 DNA reads TGTGCCAGCAGCCGGACCTGGGACAGAAGCCGGGACTCAACCTACGAGCAGTACTTC.

This clone was counted once. The gene calls are TRBV5-1 and TRBJ2-2; possible D gene TRBD2, 5 bases. Germline loops: CDR1 SGHRS, CDR2 YFSETQ. V lost 2 bases and J 0 bases, leaving 11 bases between the germline ends. The CDR3 runs 16 residues. CDR3 amino acids: CASSLLGLTNTGELFF. DNA of the CDR3: TGCGCCAGCAGCTTACTCGGACTTACGAACACCGGGGAGCTGTTTTTT.

The rearrangement links TRBV7-9 to TRBJ1-5; D is possibly TRBD1 (6 bases). CDR1 SEHNR and CDR2 FQNEAQ come from the germline V gene (reference sequence). V was shortened by 5 bases and J by 5 bases, with 10 bases between the two germline ends. This CDR3 has 13 amino acids. The CDR3 sequence: CASSHGGHQPQHF. For the CDR3, the DNA is TGTGCCAGCAGCCATGGGGGCCATCAGCCCCAGCATTTT.

This chain links TRBV5-1 with TRBJ2-1; tentatively, D is TRBD2 (5 bases). CDR3 length equals 14 residues. Germline V gene data show CDR1 as SGHRS and CDR2 as YFSETQ. Deletions cut 0 bases from V and 4 bases from J, with 8 bases between. DNA of the CDR3: TGCGCCAGCAGCTTGGGAAGCGGTTACAATGAGCAGTTCTTC. Translated, it gives CASSLGSGYNEQFF.

This clone occurred a few times. The chain carries TRBV18 and TRBJ1-6, with D uncertain. Trimming removed 6 bases at V and 8 bases at J, with 14 bases between. The CDR3 runs to 14 residues. Germline-derived CDR1 and CDR2 are KGHSH and LQKENI. CDR3 DNA sequence: TGTGCCAGCTCTCCAACAGCGGCTGATTCACCCCTCCACTTT. Translation gives CASSPTAADSPLHF. The complete variable domain, with remaining parts taken from reference TRBV18 and TRBJ1-6, reads NAGVMQNPRHLVRRRGQEARLRCSPMKGHSHVYWYRQLPEEGLKFMVYLQKENIIDESGMPKERFSAEFPKEGPSILRIQQVVRGDSAAYFCASSPTAADSPLHFGNGTRLTVT.

This rearrangement joins TRBV10-1 to TRBJ1-1; 10 bases fit TRBD1. Germline CDR1 and CDR2: WNHNN and SYGVQD (reference sequence). This CDR3 is 14 amino acids long. V lost 6 bases and J lost 5; bases outside the gene matches: 6. Here the CDR3 DNA reads TGCGCCAGCAGCCTAGACAGGGGGCGTACTGAAGCTTTCTTT. It is translated as CASSLDRGRTEAFF.

CDR3 in DNA: TGTGCCAGCAGTGATGCTGGACAGAGGAAGAACACTGAAGCTTTCTTT. The encoded protein is CASSDAGQRKNTEAFF. This sequence joins TRBV28 and TRBJ1-1, with D possibly TRBD1 on 6 matching bases. This CDR3 region has 16 residues. V lost 5 bases to trimming and J lost 1 base, with 17 bases between them. The V gene's germline CDR1 is MDHEN and CDR2 SYDVKM. The full variable domain, rest sourced from reference TRBV28 and TRBJ1-1, is DVKVTQSSRYLVKRTGEKVFLECVQDMDHENMFWYRQDPGLGLRLIYFSYDVKMKEKGDIPEGYSVSREKKERFSLILESASTNQTSMYLCASSDAGQRKNTEAFFGQGTRLTVV.

The chain links TRBV30 to TRBJ2-1; a possible D gene is TRBD1 (7 bases). The CDR3 is 11 amino acids. The V gene's germline CDR1 is GTSNPN and CDR2 SVGIG (reference sequence). Trimming removed 5 bases from V and 8 bases from J, with 10 bases in between. CDR3 nucleotides: TGTGCCTGGCAGGGGGGTGATGAGCAGTTCTTC. Translated: CAWQGGDEQFF.

The chain has TRBV10-3 and TRBJ1-6; D is undetermined. V lost 3 bases, J lost 8 bases, and 14 bases lay in between. CDR1 and CDR2 (germline): ENHRY, SYGVKD. This CDR3 region has 15 residues. The CDR3: CAISDEGLGHSPLHF. CDR3 nucleotide sequence: TGTGCCATCAGTGACGAGGGCTTGGGCCATTCACCCCTCCACTTT.

The rearrangement links TRBV14 to TRBJ2-1; a weak D match, TRBD2 (5 bases). Germline CDR1 reads SGHDN; CDR2 reads FVKESK. V shed 1 base and J shed 10 bases, with 8 bases lying between them. The CDR3 is made up of 12 amino acids. The CDR3 region is CASSQVGKEQFF. CDR3 coding DNA: TGTGCCAGCAGCCAAGTCGGGAAAGAGCAGTTCTTC.

This rearrangement joins TRBV5-1 to TRBJ2-5, with 10 bases matching TRBD2. V was clipped by 0 bases and J by 1 base; unmatched bases: 9. The CDR3 totals 18 residues. The V gene's germline CDR1 is SGHRS and CDR2 YFSETQ. The CDR3 region is CASSLGSSGGPLQETQYF. The CDR3 DNA reads TGCGCCAGCAGCTTGGGGTCTAGCGGGGGCCCCCTCCAAGAGACCCAGTACTTC.

This rearrangement joins TRBV5-1 to TRBJ1-1; possibly TRBD1 for D (5 bases). Germline V gene data show CDR1 as SGHRS and CDR2 as YFSETQ. Deletions cut 0 bases from V and 5 bases from J, with 11 bases between. The CDR3 covers 14 residues. CDR3 nucleotide sequence: TGCGCCAGCAGCTTGGTTCGTGGGGGGACTGAAGCTTTCTTT. It encodes CASSLVRGGTEAFF. Supplemented by reference TRBV5-1 and TRBJ1-1, the full variable domain reads KAGVTQTPRYLIKTRGQQVTLSCSPISGHRSVSWYQQTPGQGLQFLFEYFSETQRNKGNFPGRFSGRQFSNSRSEMNVSTLELGDSALYLCASSLVRGGTEAFFGQGTRLTVV.

The chain links TRBV25-1 to TRBJ2-7; TRBD2 matches 7 bases. Per germline, CDR1 MGHDK and CDR2 SYGVNS. CDR3 length: 16 amino acids. V trimming: 2 bases; J trimming: 0 bases; junction bases outside the gene matches: 7. CDR3 amino acids: CASSEPTSKGSYEQYF. The CDR3 region has the DNA TGTGCCAGCAGTGAACCGACTAGCAAGGGCTCCTACGAGCAGTACTTC.

The chain has TRBV5-1 and TRBJ2-2, with TRBD1 identical over 12 bases. The germline gives CDR1 SGHRS, CDR2 YFSETQ. V trimming: 7 bases; J trimming: 5 bases; junction bases outside the gene matches: 15. This CDR3 has 18 amino acids. CDR3 region: CASPARDRGQGETGELFF. The DNA for the CDR3 is TGCGCCAGCCCGGCCCGGGACAGGGGGCAGGGAGAGACCGGGGAGCTGTTTTTT. The complete variable domain, with remaining parts taken from reference TRBV5-1 and TRBJ2-2, reads KAGVTQTPRYLIKTRGQQVTLSCSPISGHRSVSWYQQTPGQGLQFLFEYFSETQRNKGNFPGRFSGRQFSNSRSEMNVSTLELGDSALYLCASPARDRGQGETGELFFGEGSRLTVL.

The chain joins TRBV5-5 to TRBJ2-3; TRBD1 is a possible D gene (5 bases). The CDR3 has 14 amino acids. From germline, CDR1 is SGHKS and CDR2 YYEKEE (reference sequence). V lost 7 bases to trimming and J lost 0 bases, with 12 bases between them. CDR3 sequence: CASLQARSTDTQYF. CDR3 DNA sequence: TGTGCCAGCCTACAGGCGAGGAGCACAGATACGCAGTATTTT. The whole variable domain, remainder taken from reference TRBV5-5 and TRBJ2-3, is DAGVTQSPTHLIKTRGQQVTLRCSPISGHKSVSWYQQVLGQGPQFIFQYYEKEERGRGNFPDRFSARQFPNYSSELNVNALLLGDSALYLCASLQARSTDTQYFGPGTRLTVL.

The chain joins TRBV6-2 or TRBV6-3 to TRBJ2-3, with TRBD2 matching 13 bases. This CDR3 has 19 amino acids. CDR1 is MNHEY, CDR2 SVGEGT, per germline. V gave up 1 base and J gave up 2 bases; unmatched junction bases: 9. Here the CDR3 DNA reads TGTGCCAGCAGTTACTTCACTAGCGGGGGGGCCCCTTTCACAGATACGCAGTATTTT. The encoded protein is CASSYFTSGGAPFTDTQYF.

This sequence joins TRBV28 and TRBJ2-2; TRBD2 matches at 10 bases. Germline CDR1 MDHEN, CDR2 SYDVKM. V gave up 4 bases and J gave up 0 bases; unmatched junction bases: 5. The CDR3 is made up of 17 amino acids. The CDR3 protein is CASSSQRGGTNTGELFF. CDR3 DNA: TGTGCCAGCAGTTCACAGCGGGGGGGCACGAACACCGGGGAGCTGTTTTTT.

The V and J genes are TRBV11-2 and TRBJ1-6; the match to TRBD1 covers 9 bases. The V and J ends lost 1 base and 8 bases, in that order; junction bases with no gene match: 6. The CDR3 runs 16 residues. Germline V gives CDR1 SGHAT, CDR2 FQNNGV. CDR3 coding DNA: TGTGCCAGCAGCTTAGTAGGGACAGGGACGGATTCACCCCTCCACTTT. This sequence encodes CASSLVGTGTDSPLHF.